The 27 T cell receptor beta chains below were found in one sample sequenced in a study of shared T cell receptors in the human thymus. Sequencing used immunoSEQ multiplex PCR; TCRdb keeps in-frame clones, though not all of them. The sample lists about 730,000 clones, approximately 83% occurring once. The same data also went into a second study, on human thymus T cells.

The sample comprised thymocytes. Receptors were obtained from a girl under three years old with a congenital heart defect.

The rearrangement joins TRBV10-3 to TRBJ2-7, with 9 bases fitting TRBD1. The junction had 2 bases not matched to a gene; V was cut back by 6 bases and J by 2 bases. Germline lookup yields CDR1 ENHRY and CDR2 SYGVKD. The CDR3 is made up of 13 amino acids. The CDR3 DNA is TGTGCCATCAGGGACAGGGGAACCTACGAGCAGTACTTC. Translated: CAIRDRGTYEQYF.

The CDR3 loop is CASRPGLAGVGEQYF. For the CDR3, the DNA is TGTGCCAGCAGGCCCGGACTAGCGGGAGTAGGTGAGCAGTACTTC. V usage is TRBV6-6 and J usage is TRBJ2-7, with 13 bases identical to TRBD2. The germline V gene has CDR1 MNHNY and CDR2 SVGAGI (reference sequence). CDR3 length equals 15 residues. With V trimmed by 6 bases and J by 7 bases, 9 bases remained unmatched.

The chain is built from TRBV6-5 and TRBJ2-7; a possible D gene is TRBD1 (6 bases). V lost 7 bases to trimming and J lost 0 bases, with 16 bases between them. This CDR3 has 15 residues. CDR1 and CDR2 (germline): MNHEY, SVGAGI. In DNA, the CDR3 is TGTGCCAGCACCTCCTTTAGGACAGCCTCCTACGAGCAGTACTTC. Translated: CASTSFRTASYEQYF.

This clone was observed once. The chain links TRBV6-4 to TRBJ1-2; D gene ambiguous. CDR1 and CDR2 from the germline V gene are MRHNA and SNTAGT. The CDR3 length is 14 residues. V was trimmed by 6 bases and J by 10 bases, leaving 21 bases between them. CDR3 DNA: TGTGCCAGCAGGGAGGGTAGAGGGTGGTGGGTCTACACCTTC. This sequence encodes CASREGRGWWVYTF.

The chain uses TRBV7-8 and TRBJ1-3; the D gene is possibly TRBD1 (5 bases). The CDR3 contains 16 residues. V was trimmed by 2 bases and J by 2 bases, leaving 13 bases between them. Germline CDR1 is SGHVS and CDR2 is FQNEAQ. CDR3 loop: CASSLTRVSPGNTIYF. For the CDR3, the DNA is TGTGCCAGCAGCTTAACCAGGGTCTCCCCTGGAAACACCATATATTTT.

J is TRBJ2-4 and V is TRBV19; tentatively, D is TRBD2 (5 bases). Per germline, CDR1 LNHDA and CDR2 SQIVND (reference sequence). This CDR3 spans 17 amino acids. V was clipped by 6 bases and J by 0 bases, with 18 bases between them. CDR3 bases: TGTGCCAGTAGCCCCCGGCGGGCCGGACTAGCCAAAAACATTCAGTACTTC. Its protein is CASSPRRAGLAKNIQYF.

V gene TRBV5-4 combines with J gene TRBJ2-3; TRBD1 matches at 9 bases. The trim removed 3 bases at V and 4 bases at J, leaving 18 bases unmatched. CDR3 length: 19 residues. CDR1 and CDR2 (germline): SGHNT, YYREEE (reference sequence). CDR3 region: CASSSDRGEKGYQSDTQYF. Here the CDR3 DNA reads TGTGCCAGCAGCTCGGACAGGGGTGAGAAAGGTTATCAATCAGATACGCAGTATTTT.

This rearrangement joins TRBV5-6 to TRBJ1-2, with 11 bases lining up with TRBD1. Unmatched junction bases numbered 7, after V lost 4 bases and J lost 2 bases. Per germline, CDR1 SGHDT and CDR2 YYEEEE. The CDR3 length is 16 residues. The CDR3 bases are TGTGCCAGCAGCCCGGACAGGGGGCGATCCAACTATGGCTACACCTTC. It encodes CASSPDRGRSNYGYTF.

This chain connects TRBV5-5 to TRBJ1-3; the D is unclear. The CDR3 contains 13 residues. The V gene lost 6 bases and the J gene lost 0 bases, with 7 bases spanning the gap. Germline V gene sequence: CDR1 SGHKS, CDR2 YYEKEE (reference sequence). CDR3 DNA sequence: TGTGCCAGCACGGAGAGCTCTGGAAACACCATATATTTT. Encoded protein: CASTESSGNTIYF.

A single count supports this clone. The rearrangement links TRBV15 to TRBJ1-2; a possible D gene is TRBD1 (6 bases). The CDR3 sequence is 19 residues long. V was clipped by 0 bases and J by 8 bases, with 28 bases between them. Germline V CDR1 and CDR2: LNHNV, YYDKDF (reference sequence). The CDR3 bases are TGTGCCACCAGCAGAGAGGACGGATGGGGACACGGGTTAACCTGCGGCTACACCTTC. Its protein is CATSREDGWGHGLTCGYTF.

The chain joins TRBV10-3 to TRBJ1-3; 9 bases align to TRBD1. The CDR3 covers 16 residues. Trimming removed 0 bases from V and 4 bases from J; junction bases left unmatched: 4. CDR1 ENHRY and CDR2 SYGVKD come from the germline V gene. The CDR3 sequence: CAISESGTGYGNTIYF. The CDR3, as DNA: TGTGCCATCAGTGAGTCGGGGACAGGGTACGGAAACACCATATATTTT.

The chain carries TRBV4-1 and TRBJ1-1, with D perhaps matching TRBD1 (5 bases). The V gene's germline CDR1 is MGHRA and CDR2 YSYEKL. The V end lost 3 bases, the J end lost 1 base, and 9 bases lay between the germline ends. This CDR3 is 14 amino acids long. Here the CDR3 reads CASSHRDGNTEAFF. In DNA, the CDR3 is TGCGCCAGCAGCCACAGGGATGGGAACACTGAAGCTTTCTTT.

The rearrangement joins TRBV27 to TRBJ1-1; a weak D match, TRBD1 (6 bases). Looked up from germline, CDR1 is MNHEY and CDR2 is SMNVEV (reference sequence). The CDR3 sequence is 16 residues long. The V end lost 8 bases, the J end lost 0 bases, and 19 bases lay between the germline ends. The CDR3 DNA is TGTGCCAGCCTTGAAGGGGGAGGGACACTGAACACTGAAGCTTTCTTT. Translating it yields CASLEGGGTLNTEAFF.

The rearrangement links TRBV5-1 to TRBJ2-3; D is possibly TRBD1 (5 bases). V shed 0 bases and J shed 2 bases, with 10 bases lying between them. The V gene's germline CDR1 is SGHRS and CDR2 YFSETQ. The CDR3 is made up of 15 amino acids. The CDR3 DNA reads TGCGCCAGCAGCTTGGACTTGGGGCTCACAGATACGCAGTATTTT. Amino acids: CASSLDLGLTDTQYF.

The chain carries TRBV6-1 and TRBJ2-6, with 8 positions matching TRBD1. The V gene end was trimmed by 4 bases and the J gene end by 2 bases; junction bases not matched to a gene: 13. Germline CDR1 reads MNHNS; CDR2 reads SASEGT. The length of the CDR3 is 19 residues. The CDR3 nucleotides are TGTGCCAGCAGTGTTCGCAGGGGGCAATTAGGGACTGGGGCCAACGTCCTGACTTTC. The encoded protein is CASSVRRGQLGTGANVLTF.

The V gene is TRBV2, the J gene TRBJ2-1, with 8 bases fitting TRBD2. The germline V gene encodes CDR1 SNHLY and CDR2 FYNNEI. Unmatched junction bases numbered 11, after V lost 3 bases and J lost 13 bases. The CDR3 has 14 amino acids. The CDR3 loop is CASSEGSRGGFQFF. DNA for the CDR3: TGTGCCAGCAGTGAGGGTTCCCGGGGGGGTTTTCAGTTCTTC. Variable domain in full (rest from reference TRBV2 and TRBJ2-1): EPEVTQTPSHQVTQMGQEVILRCVPISNHLYFYWYRQILGQKVEFLVSFYNNEISEKSEIFDDQFSVERPDGSNFTLKIRSTKLEDSAMYFCASSEGSRGGFQFFGPGTRLTVL.

The J gene is TRBJ2-7, the V gene TRBV9; TRBD1 matches 7 bases. CDR3 size: 17 residues. After removal of 4 bases from V and 0 bases from J, the junction contained 13 bases not matched to a gene. Germline-derived CDR1 and CDR2 are SGDLS and YYNGEE. The CDR3, as DNA: TGTGCCAGCAGCCCTTCCCCCGGGACAGACCTCTCCTACGAGCAGTACTTC. Protein sequence: CASSPSPGTDLSYEQYF.

This clone was seen only a few times. The chain carries TRBV28 and TRBJ2-7; TRBD1 matches 8 bases. Germline V gives CDR1 MDHEN, CDR2 SYDVKM. V lost 9 bases, J lost 4 bases, and 29 bases stayed unmatched. The CDR3 has 20 residues. CDR3 DNA sequence: TGTGCCAGTCGTGGACGAGGAACCGGGACAGGCTACATCGGCGTTTACGAGCAGTACTTC. Translating gives CASRGRGTGTGYIGVYEQYF.

This chain connects TRBV5-1 to TRBJ1-5; no clear D. V lost 1 base and J lost 0, with 8 bases in between. Germline values: CDR1 SGHRS, CDR2 YFSETQ. The CDR3 totals 15 residues. The CDR3 nucleotides are TGCGCCAGCAGCTTGTTACAGTATAGCAATCAGCCCCAGCATTTT. Its translation is CASSLLQYSNQPQHF.

The rearrangement joins TRBV19 to TRBJ1-4; unclear D gene. The V and J ends lost 6 bases and 6 bases respectively, with 17 bases between them. The germline V gene has CDR1 LNHDA and CDR2 SQIVND (reference sequence). There are 15 residues in the CDR3. This CDR3 is CASSTKELSDEKLFF. The CDR3 nucleotides read TGTGCCAGTAGCACCAAGGAGTTAAGCGATGAAAAACTGTTTTTT.

The gene calls are TRBV25-1 and TRBJ2-7, with 7 bases matching TRBD2. Germline values: CDR1 MGHDK, CDR2 SYGVNS. The junction had 15 bases not matched to a gene; V was cut back by 3 bases and J by 4 bases. The CDR3 length is 17 residues. CDR3 nucleotide sequence: TGTGCCAGCAGTGAGGGGGGAGGGTGGGCCGGAAAGTACGAGCAGTACTTC. It translates to CASSEGGGWAGKYEQYF.

V usage is TRBV19 and J usage is TRBJ2-5; maybe TRBD1 (6 bases). The CDR3 loop spans 15 amino acids. Germline CDR1 and CDR2: LNHDA and SQIVND (reference sequence). The germline V and J ends were trimmed by 5 bases and 4 bases, with 17 bases remaining between them. CDR3 sequence: CASSQHQGYVETQYF. The CDR3 DNA is TGTGCCAGTAGTCAACACCAGGGGTATGTAGAGACCCAGTACTTC.

The rearrangement uses TRBV4-3 and TRBJ2-3; no reliable D call. V lost 4 bases to trimming and J lost 5 bases, with 10 bases between them. Germline CDR1 and CDR2: LGHNA and YSLEER. CDR3 length: 13 amino acids. The CDR3 nucleotides are TGCGCCAGCAGCCTTTCGGGTGGAGATACGCAGTATTTT. Translation: CASSLSGGDTQYF.

The chain combines TRBV6-6 with TRBJ1-2; D possibly corresponds to TRBD1 (6 bases). The CDR3 covers 12 residues. Germline lookup yields CDR1 MNHNY and CDR2 SVGAGI (reference sequence). Between the trimmed V and J ends, which lost 6 bases and 8 bases, there was a span of 13 bases. Written as DNA, the CDR3 is TGTGCCAGCAGCCAACAGGGTAGGGGCTACACCTTC. This codes for CASSQQGRGYTF.

This chain links TRBV19 with TRBJ2-1, with a possible D match to TRBD2 (6 bases). Deletions cut 9 bases from V and 3 bases from J, with 15 bases between. Germline V lookup: CDR1 LNHDA, CDR2 SQIVND (reference sequence). CDR3 length: 14 residues. CDR3 DNA: TGTGCCAGCGAAAGGCGGGGCTTCTACAATGAGCAGTTCTTC. This encodes CASERRGFYNEQFF.

This rearrangement joins TRBV27 to TRBJ1-4, with D unresolved. V was shortened by 2 bases and J by 0 bases, with 19 bases between the two germline ends. The length of the CDR3 is 19 residues. Germline assignment: CDR1 MNHEY and CDR2 SMNVEV (reference sequence). CDR3 loop: CASSLKPNRVFATNEKLFF. CDR3 in DNA: TGTGCCAGCAGTTTAAAGCCTAATCGGGTCTTTGCAACTAATGAAAAACTGTTTTTT.

The rearrangement uses TRBV2 and TRBJ1-5; a weak D match, TRBD1 (6 bases). Germline values: CDR1 SNHLY, CDR2 FYNNEI. Trimming removed 3 bases at V and 2 bases at J, with 17 bases between. This CDR3 is built from 17 residues. The CDR3 nucleotides read TGTGCCAGCAGTGACAGGCCCCACAGGGTTCGCAATCAGCCCCAGCATTTT. This gives the protein CASSDRPHRVRNQPQHF.